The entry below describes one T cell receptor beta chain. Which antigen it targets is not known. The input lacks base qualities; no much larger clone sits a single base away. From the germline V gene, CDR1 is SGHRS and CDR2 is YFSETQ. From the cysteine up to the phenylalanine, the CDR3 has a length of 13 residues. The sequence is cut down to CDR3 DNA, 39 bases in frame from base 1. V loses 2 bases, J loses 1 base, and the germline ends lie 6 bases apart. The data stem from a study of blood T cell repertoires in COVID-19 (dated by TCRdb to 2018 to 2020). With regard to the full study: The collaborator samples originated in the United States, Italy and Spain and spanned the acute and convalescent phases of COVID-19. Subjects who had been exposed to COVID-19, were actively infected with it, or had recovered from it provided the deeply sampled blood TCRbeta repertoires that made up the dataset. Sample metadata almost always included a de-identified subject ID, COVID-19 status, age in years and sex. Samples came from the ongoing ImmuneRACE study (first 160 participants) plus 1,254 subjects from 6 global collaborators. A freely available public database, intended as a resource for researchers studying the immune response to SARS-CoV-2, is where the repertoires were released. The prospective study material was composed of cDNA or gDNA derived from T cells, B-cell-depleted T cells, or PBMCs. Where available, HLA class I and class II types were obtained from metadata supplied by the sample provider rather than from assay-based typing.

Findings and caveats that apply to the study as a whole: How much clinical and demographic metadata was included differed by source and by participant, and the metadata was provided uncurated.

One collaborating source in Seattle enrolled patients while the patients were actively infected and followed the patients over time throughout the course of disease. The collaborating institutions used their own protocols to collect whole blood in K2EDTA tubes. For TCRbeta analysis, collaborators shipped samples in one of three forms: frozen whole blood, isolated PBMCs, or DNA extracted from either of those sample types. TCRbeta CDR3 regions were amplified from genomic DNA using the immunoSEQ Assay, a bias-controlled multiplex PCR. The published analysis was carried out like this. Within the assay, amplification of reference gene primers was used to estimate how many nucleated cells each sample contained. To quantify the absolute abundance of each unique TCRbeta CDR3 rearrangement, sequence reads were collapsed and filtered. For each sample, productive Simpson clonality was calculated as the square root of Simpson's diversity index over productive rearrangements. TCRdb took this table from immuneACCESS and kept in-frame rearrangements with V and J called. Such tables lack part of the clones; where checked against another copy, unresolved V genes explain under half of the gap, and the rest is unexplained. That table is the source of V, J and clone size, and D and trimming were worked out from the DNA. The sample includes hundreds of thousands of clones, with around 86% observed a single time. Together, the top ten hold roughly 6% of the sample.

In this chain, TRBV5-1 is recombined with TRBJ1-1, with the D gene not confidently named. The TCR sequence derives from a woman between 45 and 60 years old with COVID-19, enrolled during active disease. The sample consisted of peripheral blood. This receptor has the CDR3 CASSFPGNTEAFF. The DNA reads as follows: TGCGCCAGCAGCTTCCCAGGGAACACTGAAGCTTTCTTT.